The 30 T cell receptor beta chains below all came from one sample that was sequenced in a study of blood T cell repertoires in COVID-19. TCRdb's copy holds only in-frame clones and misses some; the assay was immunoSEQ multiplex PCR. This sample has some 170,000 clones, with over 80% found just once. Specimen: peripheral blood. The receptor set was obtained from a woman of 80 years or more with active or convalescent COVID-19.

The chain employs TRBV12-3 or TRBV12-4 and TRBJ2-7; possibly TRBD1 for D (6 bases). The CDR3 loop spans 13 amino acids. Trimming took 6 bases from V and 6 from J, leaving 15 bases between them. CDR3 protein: CASRLQGRGEQYF. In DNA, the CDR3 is TGTGCCAGCAGACTACAGGGCAGGGGCGAGCAGTACTTC.

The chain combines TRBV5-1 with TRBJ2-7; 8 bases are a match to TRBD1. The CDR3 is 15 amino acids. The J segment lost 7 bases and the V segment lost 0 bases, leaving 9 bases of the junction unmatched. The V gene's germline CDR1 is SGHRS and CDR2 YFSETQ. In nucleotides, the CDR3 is TGCGCCAGCAGCTTGGGGGTCGGACAGGGAAGGGAGCAGTACTTC. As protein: CASSLGVGQGREQYF.

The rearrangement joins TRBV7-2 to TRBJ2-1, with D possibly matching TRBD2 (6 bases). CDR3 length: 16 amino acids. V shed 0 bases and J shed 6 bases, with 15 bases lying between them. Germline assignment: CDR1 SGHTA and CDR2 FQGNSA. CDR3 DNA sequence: TGTGCCAGCAGCTTAGCCGGGGGACCCCCTCTCAATGAGCAGTTCTTC. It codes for CASSLAGGPPLNEQFF.

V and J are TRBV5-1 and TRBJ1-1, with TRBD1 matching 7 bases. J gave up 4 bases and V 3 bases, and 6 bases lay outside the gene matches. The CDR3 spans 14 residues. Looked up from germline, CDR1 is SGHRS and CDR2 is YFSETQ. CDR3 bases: TGCGCCAGCAGCTCTGACAGGGTAACCACTGAAGCTTTCTTT. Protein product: CASSSDRVTTEAFF.

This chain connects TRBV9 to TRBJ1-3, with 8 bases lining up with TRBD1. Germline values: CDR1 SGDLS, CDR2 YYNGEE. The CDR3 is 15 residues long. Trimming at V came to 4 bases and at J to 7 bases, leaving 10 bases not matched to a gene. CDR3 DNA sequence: TGTGCCAGCAGCCCCCGACCGACAGGGGAGAACACCATATATTTT. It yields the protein CASSPRPTGENTIYF.

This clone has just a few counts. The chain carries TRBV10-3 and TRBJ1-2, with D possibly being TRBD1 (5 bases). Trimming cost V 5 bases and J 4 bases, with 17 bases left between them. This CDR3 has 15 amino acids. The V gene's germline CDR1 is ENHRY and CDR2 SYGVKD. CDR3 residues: CAISPQWGGGYGYTF. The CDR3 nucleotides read TGTGCCATCAGTCCCCAGTGGGGGGGAGGCTATGGCTACACCTTC.

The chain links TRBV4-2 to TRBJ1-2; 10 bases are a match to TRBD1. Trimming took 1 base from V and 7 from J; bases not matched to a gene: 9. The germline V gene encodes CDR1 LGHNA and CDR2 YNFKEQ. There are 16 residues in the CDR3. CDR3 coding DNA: TGTGCCAGCAGCCAAGTCGGGGGACAGGGGTTATCTGGCTACACCTTC. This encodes CASSQVGGQGLSGYTF.

CDR3 in amino acids: CASSLAGLGSSEAFF. The CDR3, as DNA: TGTGCCAGCTCACTCGCGGGACTGGGCTCCTCAGAAGCTTTCTTT. The genes are TRBV18 and TRBJ1-1; a weak D match, TRBD1 (5 bases). There are 15 residues in the CDR3. Germline assignment: CDR1 KGHSH and CDR2 LQKENI. Trimming cost V 4 bases and J 8 bases, with 20 bases left between them.

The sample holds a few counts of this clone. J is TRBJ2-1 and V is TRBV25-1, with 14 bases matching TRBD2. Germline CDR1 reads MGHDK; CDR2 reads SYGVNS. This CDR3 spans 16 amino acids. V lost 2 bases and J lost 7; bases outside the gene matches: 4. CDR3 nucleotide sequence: TGTGCCAGCAGTGAAAGGACTAGCGGGGGGAGTAATGAGCAGTTCTTC. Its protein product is CASSERTSGGSNEQFF.

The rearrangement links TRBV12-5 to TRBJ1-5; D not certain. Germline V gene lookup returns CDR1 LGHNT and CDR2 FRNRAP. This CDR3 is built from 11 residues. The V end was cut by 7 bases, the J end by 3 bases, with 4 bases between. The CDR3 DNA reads TGTGCTAGTGCCCTCAATCAGCCCCAGCATTTT. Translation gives CASALNQPQHF.

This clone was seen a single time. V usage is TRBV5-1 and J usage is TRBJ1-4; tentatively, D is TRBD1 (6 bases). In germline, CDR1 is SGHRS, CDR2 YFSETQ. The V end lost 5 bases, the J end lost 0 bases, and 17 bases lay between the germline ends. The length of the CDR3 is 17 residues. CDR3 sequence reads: CASRSTGTPATNEKLFF. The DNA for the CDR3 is TGCGCCAGCAGGTCTACAGGGACCCCTGCAACTAATGAAAAACTGTTTTTT. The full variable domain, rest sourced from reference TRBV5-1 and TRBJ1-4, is KAGVTQTPRYLIKTRGQQVTLSCSPISGHRSVSWYQQTPGQGLQFLFEYFSETQRNKGNFPGRFSGRQFSNSRSEMNVSTLELGDSALYLCASRSTGTPATNEKLFFGSGTQLSVL.

CDR3 nucleotides: TGTGCCAGCAGCGTAGGTGACAACATAGCCAAAAACATTCAGTACTTC. It codes for CASSVGDNIAKNIQYF. The chain links TRBV9 to TRBJ2-4, with D unresolved. Trimming pared 0 bases from V and 0 bases from J, leaving 10 bases between. The germline gives CDR1 SGDLS, CDR2 YYNGEE. The CDR3 contains 16 residues.

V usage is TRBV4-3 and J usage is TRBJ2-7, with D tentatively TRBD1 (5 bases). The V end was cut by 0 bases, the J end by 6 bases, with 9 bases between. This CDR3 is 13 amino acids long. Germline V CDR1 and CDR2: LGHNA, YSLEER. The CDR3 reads CASSQDKGLEQYF. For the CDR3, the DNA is TGCGCCAGCAGCCAAGATAAGGGGCTCGAGCAGTACTTC.

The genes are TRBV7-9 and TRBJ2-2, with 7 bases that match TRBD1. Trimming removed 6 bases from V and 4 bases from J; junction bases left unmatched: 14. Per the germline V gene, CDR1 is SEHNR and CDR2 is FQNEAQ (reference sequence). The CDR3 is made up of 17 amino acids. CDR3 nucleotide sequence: TGTGCCAGCAGAATTGCATTAGGGGGCATAGCCACCGGGGAGCTGTTTTTT. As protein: CASRIALGGIATGELFF. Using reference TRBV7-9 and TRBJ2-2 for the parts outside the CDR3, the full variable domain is DTGVSQNPRHKITKRGQNVTFRCDPISEHNRLYWYRQTLGQGPEFLTYFQNEAQLEKSRLLSDRFSAERPKGSFSTLEIQRTEQGDSAMYLCASRIALGGIATGELFFGEGSRLTVL.

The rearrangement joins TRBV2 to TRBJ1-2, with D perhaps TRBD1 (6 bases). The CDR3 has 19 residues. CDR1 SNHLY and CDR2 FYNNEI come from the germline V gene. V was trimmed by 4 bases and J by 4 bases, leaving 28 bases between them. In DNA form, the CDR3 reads TGTGCCAGCAGTGGAGGGGGTGGGGCAGGCCCGAATACTGGCTATGGCTACACCTTC. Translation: CASSGGGGAGPNTGYGYTF.

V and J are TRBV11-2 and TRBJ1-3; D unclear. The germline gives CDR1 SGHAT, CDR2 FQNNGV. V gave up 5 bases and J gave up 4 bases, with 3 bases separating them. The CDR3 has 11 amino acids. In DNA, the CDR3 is TGTGCCAGCAGCCCAGGAAACACCATATATTTT. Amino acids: CASSPGNTIYF.

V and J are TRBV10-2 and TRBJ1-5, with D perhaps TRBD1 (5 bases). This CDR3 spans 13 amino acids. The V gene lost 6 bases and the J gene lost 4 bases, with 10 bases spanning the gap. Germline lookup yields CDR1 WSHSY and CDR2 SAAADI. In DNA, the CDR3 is TGCGCCAGCAGAACAGGTGCTAATCAGCCCCAGCATTTT. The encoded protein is CASRTGANQPQHF.

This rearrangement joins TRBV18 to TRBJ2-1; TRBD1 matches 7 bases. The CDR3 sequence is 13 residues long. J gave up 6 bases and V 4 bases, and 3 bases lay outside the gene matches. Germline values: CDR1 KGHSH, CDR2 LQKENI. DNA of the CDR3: TGTGCCAGCTCACAGGGGACAGCCAATGAGCAGTTCTTC. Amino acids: CASSQGTANEQFF.

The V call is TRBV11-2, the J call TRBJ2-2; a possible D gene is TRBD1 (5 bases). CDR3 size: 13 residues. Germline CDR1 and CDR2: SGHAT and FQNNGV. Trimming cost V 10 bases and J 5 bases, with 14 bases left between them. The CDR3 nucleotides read TGTGCCACCGCCCAGGGTCGAACCGGGGAGCTGTTTTTT. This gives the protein CATAQGRTGELFF.

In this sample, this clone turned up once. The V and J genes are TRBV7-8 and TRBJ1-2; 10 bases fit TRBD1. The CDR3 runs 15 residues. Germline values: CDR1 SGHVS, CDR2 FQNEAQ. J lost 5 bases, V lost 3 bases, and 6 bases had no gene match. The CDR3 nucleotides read TGTGCCAGCAGCTTTGGGACAGGGGTCGGGTATGGCTACACCTTC. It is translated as CASSFGTGVGYGYTF.

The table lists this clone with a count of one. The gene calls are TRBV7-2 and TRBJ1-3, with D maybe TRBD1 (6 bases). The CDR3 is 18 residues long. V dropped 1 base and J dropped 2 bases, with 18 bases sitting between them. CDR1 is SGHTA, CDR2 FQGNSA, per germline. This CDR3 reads CASSLVGTRGNAGNTIYF. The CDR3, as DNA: TGTGCCAGCAGCTTAGTCGGGACCAGGGGAAATGCTGGAAACACCATATATTTT.

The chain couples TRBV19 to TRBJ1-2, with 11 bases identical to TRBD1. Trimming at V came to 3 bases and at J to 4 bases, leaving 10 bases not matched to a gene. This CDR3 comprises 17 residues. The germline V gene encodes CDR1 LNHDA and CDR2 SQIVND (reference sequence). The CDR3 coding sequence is TGTGCCAGTAGTATGGGGGACAGGGGGACCTTTAGCTATGGCTACACCTTC. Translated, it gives CASSMGDRGTFSYGYTF.

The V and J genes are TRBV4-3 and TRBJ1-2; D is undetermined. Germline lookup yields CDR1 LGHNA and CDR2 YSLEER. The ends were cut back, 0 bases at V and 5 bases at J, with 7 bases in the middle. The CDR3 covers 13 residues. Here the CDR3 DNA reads TGCGCCAGCAGCCAAGAGGGGAGTTATGGCTACACCTTC. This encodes CASSQEGSYGYTF.

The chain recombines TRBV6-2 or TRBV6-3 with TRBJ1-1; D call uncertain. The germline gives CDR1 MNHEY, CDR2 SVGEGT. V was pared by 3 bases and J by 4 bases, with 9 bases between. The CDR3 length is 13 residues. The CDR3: CASSYKSSTEAFF. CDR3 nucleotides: TGTGCCAGCAGTTATAAGAGTAGCACTGAAGCTTTCTTT.

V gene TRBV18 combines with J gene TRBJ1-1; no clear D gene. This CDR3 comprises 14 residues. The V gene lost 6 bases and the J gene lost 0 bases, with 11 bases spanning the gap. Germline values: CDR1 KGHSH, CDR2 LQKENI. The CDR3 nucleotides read TGTGCCAGCTCCCCTGAACTATTGAACACTGAAGCTTTCTTT. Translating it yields CASSPELLNTEAFF.

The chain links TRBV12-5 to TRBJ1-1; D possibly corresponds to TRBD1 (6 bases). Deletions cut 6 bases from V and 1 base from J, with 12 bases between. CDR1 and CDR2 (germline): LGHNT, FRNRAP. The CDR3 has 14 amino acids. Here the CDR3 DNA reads TGTGCTAGTGGCGCGGACAGAACGAACACTGAAGCTTTCTTT. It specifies CASGADRTNTEAFF.

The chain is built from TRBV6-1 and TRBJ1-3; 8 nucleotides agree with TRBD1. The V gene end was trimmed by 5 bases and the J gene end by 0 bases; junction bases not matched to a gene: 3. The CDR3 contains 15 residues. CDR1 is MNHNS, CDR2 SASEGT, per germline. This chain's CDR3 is CASSRTGGSGNTIYF. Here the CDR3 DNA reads TGTGCCAGCAGTAGAACAGGGGGCTCTGGAAACACCATATATTTT.

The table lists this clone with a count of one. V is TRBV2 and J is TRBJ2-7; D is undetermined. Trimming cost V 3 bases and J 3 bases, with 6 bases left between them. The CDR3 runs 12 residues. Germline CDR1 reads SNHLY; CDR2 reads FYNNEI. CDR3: CASSERYYEQYF. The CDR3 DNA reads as TGTGCCAGCAGTGAGAGGTACTACGAGCAGTACTTC.

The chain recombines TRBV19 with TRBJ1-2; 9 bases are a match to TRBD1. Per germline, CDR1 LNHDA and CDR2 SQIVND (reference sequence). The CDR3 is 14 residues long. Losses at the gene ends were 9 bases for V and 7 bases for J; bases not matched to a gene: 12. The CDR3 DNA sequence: TGTGCCAGCCAACCGACAGGGGGTTTGTTTGGCTACACCTTC. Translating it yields CASQPTGGLFGYTF.

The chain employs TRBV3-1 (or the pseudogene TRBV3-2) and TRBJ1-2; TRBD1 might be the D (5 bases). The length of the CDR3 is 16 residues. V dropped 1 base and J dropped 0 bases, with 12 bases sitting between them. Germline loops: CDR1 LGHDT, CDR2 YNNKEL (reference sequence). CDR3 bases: TGTGCCAGCAGCCAAGGGGGCCGGGTAGCTAACTATGGCTACACCTTC. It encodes CASSQGGRVANYGYTF.